Listed below are T cell receptor beta chains from one sample, sequenced in a study of Ad26.COV2.S vaccination and SARS-CoV-2 variants. Here immunoSEQ multiplex PCR was the method, and the copy in TCRdb shows in-frame clones only, minus some. The table includes 350,000 to 600,000 clones, about nine tenths detected once. Sample: peripheral blood, taken in a trial of Ad26.COV2.S vaccine versus placebo. The receptors come from a person between 18 and 65 years old who received the Ad26.COV2.S COVID-19 vaccine or a placebo. The CDR3 runs from the conserved cysteine through the conserved F or W. The D gene is left open where the match is weak. The size field is filled for only some rows; it gives once, few, many or a size class.

>TRBJ2-5|TRBV29-1|-|15|-
TGCAGCGCAATGCCCCTGCCTCAAGGGGCCAGGACCCAGTACTTC
CSAMPLPQGARTQYF
>TRBJ2-5|TRBV3-1/TRBV3-2|-|16|-
TGTGCCAGCAGCCAAGATGGTACCAGGGGCCGGGAGACCCAGTACTTC
CASSQDGTRGRETQYF
>TRBJ2-1|TRBV11-3|-|14|-
TGTGCCAGCAGCTTAGACGGCGAAAACAATGAGCAGTTCTTC
CASSLDGENNEQFF
>TRBJ1-3|TRBV28|-|16|-
TGTGCCAGCAGTCTCGGGGGAGCCAACTCTGGAAACACCATATATTTT
CASSLGGANSGNTIYF
>TRBJ1-1|TRBV28|-|16|-
TGTGCCAGCAGTTTATGGTTCGGACGGAGGAACACTGAAGGTTTCTTT
CASSLWFGRRNTEGFF
>TRBJ2-7|TRBV6-5|TRBD1|15|-
TGTGCCAGCAGTTATTCCGGGACAGGGGGCGGAGAGCAGTACTTC
CASSYSGTGGGEQYF
>TRBJ2-3|TRBV3-1/TRBV3-2|TRBD2|18|-
TGTGCCAGCAGCCGCCACGTGACTAGCGGGAGGGCTGCAGATACGCAGTATTTT
CASSRHVTSGRAADTQYF
>TRBJ1-3|TRBV7-2|-|15|-
TGTGCCAGCAGCTCCGGACTGAGCTCTGGAAACACCATATATTTT
CASSSGLSSGNTIYF
>TRBJ2-3|TRBV7-6|-|12|-
TGTGCCAGCAGCCGACTGGCAGATACGCAGTATTTT
CASSRLADTQYF
>TRBJ1-1|TRBV30|TRBD1|16|-
TGTGCCTGGAGTGGGACAGGGGGGAGCATGAACACTGAAGCTTTCTTT
CAWSGTGGSMNTEAFF
>TRBJ2-2|TRBV2|-|10|-
TGTGCCAGCAAGGGAGTACATTTGTTTTTT
CASKGVHLFF
>TRBJ2-1|TRBV7-9|-|16|-
TGTGCCAGCAGCTTAGCTTCCGGGGCAGGGTGGCATGAGCAGTTCTTC
CASSLASGAGWHEQFF
>TRBJ2-3|TRBV24-1|-|13|-
TGTGCCACCAGTGATACCAGCACAGATACGCAGTATTTT
CATSDTSTDTQYF
>TRBJ2-1|TRBV28|TRBD1|16|-
TGTGCCAGCAGCACCGACAGGGGCCCGACCTACAATGAGCAGTTCTTC
CASSTDRGPTYNEQFF
>TRBJ1-1|TRBV14|-|15|-
TGTGCCAGCAGCCAATATAGGGCAGGGAGGACTGAAGCTTTCTTT
CASSQYRAGRTEAFF
>TRBJ2-3|TRBV11-2|-|15|once
TGTGCCAGCAGCTTAGTAGGGATACGCACAGATACGCAGTATTTT
CASSLVGIRTDTQYF
>TRBJ2-2|TRBV18|-|13|-
TGTGCCAGCTCACCTAGAGGTCCCGGGGAGCTGTTTTTT
CASSPRGPGELFF
>TRBJ2-3|TRBV18|-|12|once
TGTGCCAGCTCTCTAGGGGTAGATACGCAGTATTTT
CASSLGVDTQYF
>TRBJ2-3|TRBV5-1|TRBD2|15|-
TGCGCCAGCAAAACCCTAGCGGGGGACACAGATACGCAGTATTTT
CASKTLAGDTDTQYF
>TRBJ1-2|TRBV29-1|TRBD1|14|-
TGCAGCGTTGTAGGACAGGGACCAAGTTATGGCTACACCTTC
CSVVGQGPSYGYTF
>TRBJ2-3|TRBV9|-|15|-
TGTGCCAGCAGCCCAACGGGACTCCTCACAGATACGCAGTATTTT
CASSPTGLLTDTQYF
>TRBJ2-7|TRBV6-6|-|15|-
TGTGCCAGCAGTTACGGTGCGAGTTTGGGCTACGAGCAGTACTTC
CASSYGASLGYEQYF
>TRBJ2-7|TRBV5-4|TRBD2|15|once
TGTGCCAGCAGCTTGGCGAAAGCGGGAGGAATCGAGCAGTACTTC
CASSLAKAGGIEQYF
>TRBJ2-3|TRBV27|-|17|-
TGTGCCAGCAGCTCGCTTGGGGGCACGTGGATCACAGATACGCAGTATTTT
CASSSLGGTWITDTQYF